This TCR beta chain was retrieved from a study of cytomegalovirus exposure and HLA in healthy donors. The CDR3 consists of 18 residues. CDR1 is MDHEN and CDR2 is SYDVKM in the germline V gene. Trimming took off 1 base at V and 2 bases at J, with 18 bases between the two ends. Primers for the PCR totalled 60 Vbeta and 13 Jbeta. Produced via immunoSEQ multiplex PCR; TCRdb's table is partial and in-frame only. Here the sample spans about 90,000 clones, around 70% being singletons. The sequenced material came from PBMCs. V and J are TRBV28 and TRBJ2-1; a possible D gene is TRBD1 (6 bases). The receptor was derived from a woman aged 45-65 years in good health and CMV-seropositive. CDR3 sequence (DNA): TGTGCCAGCAGTTTATCCGATCCCGGGACACTTACCTACAATGAGCAGTTCTTC. Protein product: CASSLSDPGTLTYNEQFF. Based on the CDR3 plus reference TRBV28 and TRBJ2-1, the full variable domain is DVKVTQSSRYLVKRTGEKVFLECVQDMDHENMFWYRQDPGLGLRLIYFSYDVKMKEKGDIPEGYSVSREKKERFSLILESASTNQTSMYLCASSLSDPGTLTYNEQFFGPGTRLTVL.